This entry is about one T cell receptor beta chain. Its antigen is unidentified. Germline CDR1 reads SEHNR; CDR2 reads FQNEAQ (reference sequence). V shed 7 bases and J 6 bases; nucleotides not matched to a gene: 9. This CDR3 comprises 15 residues. These data are taken from a study of cytomegalovirus exposure and HLA in healthy donors. Study in general: In an early release, HLA-typed donors contributed 75 million to 85 million unique TCR sequences.

13 Jbeta primers and 60 Vbeta primers were used for the PCR. The repertoire was sequenced with immunoSEQ multiplex PCR; TCRdb's copy has only in-frame clones and lacks some. The sample holds approximately 140,000 clones, 60% to 80% seen once. Study-wide points: Indistinguishability led to the exclusion of some V segments, TRBV6-2 and TRBV6-3 included. By HLA locus, TCR association rates varied in a later analysis, with DRB1 showing the most and HLA-C the fewest.

The sample taken for sequencing was PBMCs. The TCR was taken from a male donor in good health and CMV-seronegative. The chain joins TRBV7-9 to TRBJ2-2; 9 bases align to TRBD1. The CDR3 DNA reads as TGTGCCAGCAACGAGTGGACAGGGGTGGCCGGGGAGCTGTTTTTT. Its translation is CASNEWTGVAGELFF.